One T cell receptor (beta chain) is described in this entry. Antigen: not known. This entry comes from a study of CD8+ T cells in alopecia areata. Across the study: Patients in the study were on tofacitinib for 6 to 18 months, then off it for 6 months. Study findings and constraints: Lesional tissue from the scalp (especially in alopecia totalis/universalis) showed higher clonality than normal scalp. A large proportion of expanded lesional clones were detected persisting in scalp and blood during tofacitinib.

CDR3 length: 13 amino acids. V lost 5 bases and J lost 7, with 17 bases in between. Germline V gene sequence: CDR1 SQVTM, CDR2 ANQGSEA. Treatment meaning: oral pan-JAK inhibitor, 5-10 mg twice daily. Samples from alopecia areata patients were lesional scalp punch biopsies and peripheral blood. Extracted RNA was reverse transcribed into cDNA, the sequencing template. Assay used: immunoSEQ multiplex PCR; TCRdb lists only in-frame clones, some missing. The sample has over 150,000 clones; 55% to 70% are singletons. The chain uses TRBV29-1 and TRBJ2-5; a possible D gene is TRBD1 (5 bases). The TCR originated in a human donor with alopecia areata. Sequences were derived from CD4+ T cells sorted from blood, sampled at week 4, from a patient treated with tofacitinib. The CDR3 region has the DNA TGCAGCGTTCATCCAGAAGGGGTCGGGACCCAGTACTTC. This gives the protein CSVHPEGVGTQYF.